Below, 30 T cell receptor beta chains from the same sample are listed, as sequenced in a study of CD8+CD57+ T cells in acquired aplastic anemia. TCR beta VDJ and CDR3 were profiled, and genomic DNA was the template. TCRdb reprocessed the reads with MiXCR, giving one entry per CDR3 protein. The data hold 190,000 or so distinct CDR3 sequences, with approximately 60% observed a single time. Source material: sorted CD4+, CD8+, or CD8+CD57+ T cells (not recorded which) from PBMCs. These receptors all stem from a human donor in good health.

The chain links TRBV19 to TRBJ2-7; 8 nucleotides line up with TRBD2. The V gene's germline CDR1 is LNHDA and CDR2 SQIVND (reference sequence). Trimming cost V 6 bases and J 3 bases; bases outside gene matches: 7. CDR3 size: 14 residues. The CDR3 DNA reads as TGTGCCAGTAGACCATTTAGCGGGAACTACGAGCAGTACTTC. Translated, it gives CASRPFSGNYEQYF.

In this sample, this clonotype turned up many times. The V gene is TRBV19, the J gene TRBJ2-1, with 12 bases lining up with TRBD2. The germline CDR1 and CDR2 sequences are LNHDA and SQIVND (reference sequence). After removal of 5 bases from V and 8 bases from J, the junction contained 7 bases not matched to a gene. The CDR3 covers 15 residues. The chain's CDR3 is CASSGTSGGLDEQFF. CDR3 bases: TGTGCCAGTAGTGGAACTAGCGGGGGGTTAGATGAGCAGTTCTTC.

At least ten counts were recorded for this clonotype. V usage is TRBV20-1 and J usage is TRBJ2-1; 8 bases fit TRBD2. Germline V CDR1 and CDR2: DFQATT, SNEGSKA (reference sequence). V was pared by 7 bases and J by 9 bases, with 8 bases of the junction left unmatched. The CDR3 covers 12 residues. The CDR3 loop is CSGLAGSVEQFF. The CDR3 DNA is TGCAGTGGTTTAGCGGGATCGGTTGAGCAGTTCTTC.

This chain joins TRBV7-8 and TRBJ1-5; D gene uncertain. The V gene's germline CDR1 is SGHVS and CDR2 FQNEAQ. The CDR3 sequence is 14 residues long. Trimming took 8 bases from V and 1 from J, leaving 12 bases between them. The CDR3 loop is CASGETGSNQPQHF. DNA of the CDR3: TGTGCCAGCGGAGAGACGGGAAGCAATCAGCCCCAGCATTTT.

Comments on this clonotype: Since the CDR3 does not end with the conserved phenylalanine or tryptophan, this likely comes from a read error. The DNA is omitted, as the CDR3 cannot be located on it reliably, and the CDR3 follows TCRdb's listing. The chain joins TRBV7-1 to TRBJ1-6. TRBV7-1 is annotated as an ORF whose role is uncertain. The CDR3 is 9 residues long, counting both termini. CDR3 loop: CASSHRSYS.

The genes are TRBV12-3 or TRBV12-4 and TRBJ2-7; TRBD1 matches at 7 bases. J gave up 5 bases and V 6 bases, and 10 bases lay outside the gene matches. CDR3 length: 14 amino acids. The CDR3, as DNA: TGTGCCAGCAGCATAGACAGGGCGGAAGACGAGCAGTACTTC. Translated, it gives CASSIDRAEDEQYF.

V gene TRBV7-8 combines with J gene TRBJ2-6; D gene ambiguous. Looked up from germline, CDR1 is SGHVS and CDR2 is FQNEAQ. V dropped 2 bases and J dropped 3 bases, with 17 bases sitting between them. The CDR3 runs to 18 residues. CDR3 residues: CASSLLYTIIYGANVLTF. CDR3 coding DNA: TGTGCCAGCAGCTTACTTTATACCATTATCTATGGGGCCAACGTCCTGACTTTC.

This chain links TRBV7-9 with TRBJ2-7, with D uncertain. The CDR3 loop spans 14 amino acids. Germline values: CDR1 SEHNR, CDR2 FQNEAQ (reference sequence). V shed 5 bases and J shed 2 bases, with 13 bases lying between them. CDR3 sequence (DNA): TGTGCCAGCAGCATTTCGCAGGCGGCCTACGAGCAGTACTTC. Translating gives CASSISQAAYEQYF.

This clonotype was seen many times. This chain links TRBV11-3 with TRBJ2-1, with D possibly called TRBD1 or TRBD2 (5 bases each). The CDR3 has 14 amino acids. The germline V gene has CDR1 SGHNT and CDR2 YENEEA. V lost 1 base, J lost 10 bases, and 14 bases lay in between. CDR3 loop: CASSLGGQGGEQFF. The CDR3, as DNA: TGTGCCAGCAGCTTAGGAGGGCAGGGTGGCGAGCAGTTCTTC.

In its sample, this clonotype was seen many times. The chain is built from TRBV10-3 and TRBJ2-7; 8 bases fit TRBD1. Germline CDR1 is ENHRY and CDR2 is SYGVKD. V shed 3 bases and J 2 bases; nucleotides not matched to a gene: 6. This CDR3 contains 15 residues. The DNA of the CDR3 is TGTGCCATCAGTGATGGGACAGGACGAGCCTACGAGCAGTACTTC. Its translation is CAISDGTGRAYEQYF.

This chain connects TRBV20-1 to TRBJ1-5; the D is unclear. Trimming took 3 bases from V and 2 from J, leaving 8 bases between them. Germline CDR1 DFQATT, CDR2 SNEGSKA (reference sequence). The CDR3 totals 13 residues. CDR3 protein: CSARGTGNQPQHF. CDR3 nucleotide sequence: TGCAGTGCTAGGGGAACAGGCAATCAGCCCCAGCATTTT.

The rearrangement joins TRBV9 to TRBJ2-7, with D possibly being TRBD2 (6 bases). This CDR3 is built from 16 residues. Germline V lookup: CDR1 SGDLS, CDR2 YYNGEE. V shed 4 bases and J shed 2 bases, with 19 bases lying between them. CDR3 nucleotides: TGTGCCAGCAGCCCAGCGGAGGGTATTAACCCCTACGAGCAGTACTTC. Protein: CASSPAEGINPYEQYF.

V is TRBV5-1 and J is TRBJ2-2; weak D call: TRBD2 (7 bases). CDR1 is SGHRS and CDR2 is YFSETQ in the germline V gene. V was clipped by 2 bases and J by 5 bases, with 22 bases between them. The CDR3 totals 18 residues. Here the CDR3 reads CASSFDNLPGGPTGELFF. CDR3 DNA sequence: TGCGCCAGCAGCTTTGACAATCTCCCGGGGGGCCCGACCGGGGAGCTGTTTTTT.

There are many counts of this clonotype. J is TRBJ2-7 and V is TRBV4-1; TRBD2 agrees at 10 bases. In germline, CDR1 is MGHRA, CDR2 YSYEKL. This CDR3 contains 16 residues. Trimming cost V 1 base and J 5 bases; bases outside gene matches: 8. The CDR3 nucleotides are TGCGCCAGCAGCCAAGTATCTAGCGGGAGAGACAACGAGCAGTACTTC. The encoded protein is CASSQVSSGRDNEQYF.

The V and J genes are TRBV11-3 and TRBJ1-2; 9 nucleotides align to TRBD1. Germline V gene sequence: CDR1 SGHNT, CDR2 YENEEA. V lost 4 bases to trimming and J lost 6 bases; unmatched junction nucleotides: 15. The CDR3 length is 17 residues. CDR3 sequence (DNA): TGTGCCAGCAGCTCCACGGGACCGGGACAGGGAGAGGATGGCTACACCTTC. The encoded protein is CASSSTGPGQGEDGYTF.

The chain carries TRBV5-1 and TRBJ1-6, with 9 bases that match TRBD1. The CDR3 sequence is 15 residues long. Per germline, CDR1 SGHRS and CDR2 YFSETQ. J was trimmed by 10 bases and V by 1 base; bases with no gene match: 6. The CDR3 region has the DNA TGCGCCAGCAGCTTGTCGGGACAGGGACAATCACCCCTCCACTTT. Amino acids: CASSLSGQGQSPLHF.

In this sample, this clonotype turned up many times. The rearrangement uses TRBV5-8 and TRBJ2-7, with 9 nucleotides matching TRBD1. Looked up from germline, CDR1 is SGHTS and CDR2 is YDEGEE. Trimming took 4 bases from V and 4 from J; bases not matched to a gene: 15. The CDR3 extends over 17 amino acids. In DNA, the CDR3 is TGTGCCAGCAGCCCCGGGGGCGGACAGGGGAGGTGGTACGAGCAGTACTTC. Encoded protein: CASSPGGGQGRWYEQYF.

V is TRBV20-1 and J is TRBJ1-1; TRBD1 agrees at 10 bases. The CDR3 consists of 11 residues. The J segment lost 10 bases and the V segment lost 6 bases, leaving 5 bases of the junction unmatched. CDR1 is DFQATT and CDR2 is SNEGSKA in the germline V gene (reference sequence). This chain's CDR3 is CSARDRGRAFF. For the CDR3, the DNA is TGCAGTGCGAGGGACAGGGGACGAGCTTTCTTT.

The rearrangement links TRBV6-6 to TRBJ1-3, with TRBD1 as a possible D gene (5 bases). Per germline, CDR1 MNHNY and CDR2 SVGAGI (reference sequence). CDR3 length: 15 amino acids. Trimming shortened V by 6 bases and J by 0 bases, and 12 bases separated the two germline ends. The CDR3, as DNA: TGTGCCAGCAGCAAGGGACGGGGCTCTGGAAACACCATATATTTT. Its translation is CASSKGRGSGNTIYF.

The V gene is TRBV29-1, the J gene TRBJ2-7; 7 nucleotides agree with TRBD2. V trimming: 3 bases; J trimming: 7 bases; junction bases outside the gene matches: 6. CDR3 length: 12 residues. Germline-derived CDR1 and CDR2 are SQVTM and ANQGSEA. The CDR3 region is CSVDMKRGEQYF. The CDR3 bases are TGCAGCGTTGATATGAAGCGGGGTGAGCAGTACTTC.

The genes are TRBV20-1 and TRBJ2-7; the D gene is possibly TRBD2 (7 bases). Germline assignment: CDR1 DFQATT and CDR2 SNEGSKA (reference sequence). The CDR3 covers 13 residues. V was clipped by 3 bases and J by 4 bases, with 13 bases between them. The CDR3 here is CSASGGREYEQYF. In DNA, the CDR3 is TGCAGTGCTAGCGGGGGGCGTGAGTACGAGCAGTACTTC.

In this sample, this clonotype turned up a few times. The chain carries TRBV9 and TRBJ1-6; the match to TRBD1 covers 7 bases. This CDR3 is built from 16 residues. V gave up 3 bases and J gave up 7 bases; unmatched junction bases: 10. Germline CDR1 SGDLS, CDR2 YYNGEE. Here the CDR3 DNA reads TGTGCCAGCAGCGGAAGCAGGGGGACCGCGAATTCACCCCTCCACTTT. It encodes CASSGSRGTANSPLHF. Complete variable domain (other parts from reference TRBV9 and TRBJ1-6): DSGVTQTPKHLITATGQRVTLRCSPRSGDLSVYWYQQSLDQGLQFLIQYYNGEERAKGNILERFSAQQFPDLHSELNLSSLELGDSALYFCASSGSRGTANSPLHFGNGTRLTVT.

A word on this clonotype: Relative to the germline gene, one junction end is altered; a read error may explain this. J is TRBJ1-3 and V is TRBV14, with D hard to call. Germline V CDR1 and CDR2: SGHDN, FVKESK. This CDR3 contains 12 residues. This chain's CDR3 is CASSEDRNTIYF. In DNA form, the CDR3 reads TGTGCCAGCAGCGAAGATAGAAACACCATATATTTT.

The chain couples TRBV7-9 to TRBJ2-5, with 9 positions matching TRBD2. In germline, CDR1 is SEHNR, CDR2 FQNEAQ (reference sequence). V was clipped by 5 bases and J by 6 bases; unmatched bases: 10. The CDR3 covers 15 residues. The CDR3 coding sequence is TGTGCCAGCAGCCTTGGGGCGGGAGGGCCGCAGACCCAGTACTTC. This gives the protein CASSLGAGGPQTQYF. The entire variable domain, with the rest obtained from reference TRBV7-9 and TRBJ2-5, is as follows: DTGVSQNPRHKITKRGQNVTFRCDPISEHNRLYWYRQTLGQGPEFLTYFQNEAQLEKSRLLSDRFSAERPKGSFSTLEIQRTEQGDSAMYLCASSLGAGGPQTQYFGPGTRLLVL.

The chain carries TRBV20-1 and TRBJ2-7; D call uncertain. The CDR3 is made up of 14 amino acids. CDR1 and CDR2 from the germline V gene are DFQATT and SNEGSKA (reference sequence). Deletions cut 3 bases from V and 2 bases from J, with 14 bases between. The CDR3 DNA sequence: TGCAGTGCTAGTTTCACTGGGCATCCCTACGAGCAGTACTTC. Amino acid sequence: CSASFTGHPYEQYF.

The table lists this clonotype with many counts. The chain has TRBV29-1 and TRBJ2-7; 7 bases are shared with TRBD1. CDR1 SQVTM and CDR2 ANQGSEA come from the germline V gene. This CDR3 is built from 15 residues. V gave up 3 bases and J gave up 7 bases; unmatched junction bases: 15. This chain's CDR3 is CSVDGTGTAIREQYF. In DNA form, the CDR3 reads TGCAGCGTTGACGGAACCGGGACAGCGATCCGAGAGCAGTACTTC.

At least ten counts were recorded for this clonotype. The gene calls are TRBV6-4 and TRBJ2-3; tentative D call: TRBD1 (6 bases). From germline, CDR1 is MRHNA and CDR2 SNTAGT. The CDR3 runs 14 residues. The V and J ends lost 0 bases and 4 bases respectively, with 8 bases between them. The CDR3: CASSDSGAADTQYF. CDR3 bases: TGTGCCAGCAGTGACTCGGGGGCGGCAGATACGCAGTATTTT.

The gene calls are TRBV14 and TRBJ2-7; TRBD2 might be the D (6 bases). Germline V gives CDR1 SGHDN, CDR2 FVKESK. This CDR3 has 15 amino acids. Trimming cost V 4 bases and J 2 bases, with 15 bases left between them. The CDR3 here is CASSPLGLATYEQYV. The CDR3 nucleotides are TGTGCCAGCAGCCCGCTTGGTCTAGCGACCTACGAGCAGTACGTC.

This rearrangement joins TRBV7-2 to TRBJ1-1; D perhaps matches TRBD1 (5 bases). Deletions cut 1 base from V and 3 bases from J, with 12 bases between. The CDR3 runs to 15 residues. Germline V lookup: CDR1 SGHTA, CDR2 FQGNSA. CDR3 sequence reads: CASSLEWDPYTEAFF. The CDR3 coding sequence is TGTGCCAGCAGCTTAGAGTGGGACCCCTACACTGAAGCTTTCTTT.

The chain uses TRBV7-3 and TRBJ2-6; 16 bases fit TRBD2. The CDR3 covers 19 residues. With 4 bases clipped from V and 1 base from J, the junction kept 4 bases outside the gene matches. The germline V gene has CDR1 SGHTA and CDR2 FQGTGA. CDR3 protein: CASSSRGLAGGSGANVLTF. The CDR3 bases are TGTGCCAGCAGCTCTAGGGGACTAGCGGGGGGGTCTGGGGCCAACGTCCTGACTTTC. Full variable domain (rest looked up from reference TRBV7-3 and TRBJ2-6): GAGVSQTPSNKVTEKGKYVELRCDPISGHTALYWYRQSLGQGPEFLIYFQGTGAADDSGLPNDRFFAVRPEGSVSTLKIQRTERGDSAVYLCASSSRGLAGGSGANVLTFGAGSRLTVL.